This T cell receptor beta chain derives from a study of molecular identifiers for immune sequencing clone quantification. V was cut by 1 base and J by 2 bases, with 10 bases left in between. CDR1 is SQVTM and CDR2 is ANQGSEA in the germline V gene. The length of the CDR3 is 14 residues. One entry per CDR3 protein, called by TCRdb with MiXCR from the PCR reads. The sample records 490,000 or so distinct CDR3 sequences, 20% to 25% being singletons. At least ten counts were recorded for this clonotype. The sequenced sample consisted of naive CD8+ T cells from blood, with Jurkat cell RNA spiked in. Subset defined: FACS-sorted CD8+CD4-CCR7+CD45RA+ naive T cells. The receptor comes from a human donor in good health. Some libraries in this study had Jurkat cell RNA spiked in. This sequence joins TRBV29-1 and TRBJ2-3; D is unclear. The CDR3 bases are TGCAGCGTTGAAGGCGGTGACTTCACAGATACGCAGTATTTT. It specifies CSVEGGDFTDTQYF.